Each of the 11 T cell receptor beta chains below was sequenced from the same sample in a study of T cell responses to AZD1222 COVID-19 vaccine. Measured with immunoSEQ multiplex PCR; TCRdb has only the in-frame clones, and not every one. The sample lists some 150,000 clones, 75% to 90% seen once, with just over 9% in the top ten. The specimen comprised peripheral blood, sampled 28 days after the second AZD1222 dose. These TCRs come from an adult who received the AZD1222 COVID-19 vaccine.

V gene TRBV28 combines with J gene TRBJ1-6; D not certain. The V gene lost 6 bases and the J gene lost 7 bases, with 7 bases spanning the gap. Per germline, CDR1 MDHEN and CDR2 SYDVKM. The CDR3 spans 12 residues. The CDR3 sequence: CASRRVNSPLHF. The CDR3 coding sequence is TGTGCCAGCAGACGAGTAAATTCACCCCTCCACTTT.

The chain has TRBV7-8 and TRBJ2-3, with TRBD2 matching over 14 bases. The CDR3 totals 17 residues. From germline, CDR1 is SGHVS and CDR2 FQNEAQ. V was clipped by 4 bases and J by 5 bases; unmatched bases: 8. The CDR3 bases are TGTGCCAGCAGCTCAAAGGGACTAGCGGGAGCGGTAGATACGCAGTATTTT. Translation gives CASSSKGLAGAVDTQYF.

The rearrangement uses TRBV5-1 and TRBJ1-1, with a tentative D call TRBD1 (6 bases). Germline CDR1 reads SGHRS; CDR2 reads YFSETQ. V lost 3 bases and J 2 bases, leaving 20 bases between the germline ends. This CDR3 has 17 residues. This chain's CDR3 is CASSSRAGVRGNTEAFF. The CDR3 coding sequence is TGCGCCAGCAGCTCACGAGCAGGGGTCCGAGGCAACACTGAAGCTTTCTTT.

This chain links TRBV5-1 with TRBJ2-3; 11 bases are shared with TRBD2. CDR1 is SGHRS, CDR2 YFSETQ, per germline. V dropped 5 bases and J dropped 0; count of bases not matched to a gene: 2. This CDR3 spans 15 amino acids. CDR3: CASRLAGASTDTQYF. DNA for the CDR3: TGCGCCAGCAGACTAGCGGGAGCGAGCACAGATACGCAGTATTTT. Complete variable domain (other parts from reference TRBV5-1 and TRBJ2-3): KAGVTQTPRYLIKTRGQQVTLSCSPISGHRSVSWYQQTPGQGLQFLFEYFSETQRNKGNFPGRFSGRQFSNSRSEMNVSTLELGDSALYLCASRLAGASTDTQYFGPGTRLTVL.

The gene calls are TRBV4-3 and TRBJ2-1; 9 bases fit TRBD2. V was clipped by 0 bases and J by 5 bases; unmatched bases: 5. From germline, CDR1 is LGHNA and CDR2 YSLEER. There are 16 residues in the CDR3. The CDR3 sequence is CASSQERLAGNNEQFF. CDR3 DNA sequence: TGCGCCAGCAGCCAAGAACGGCTAGCGGGAAACAATGAGCAGTTCTTC.

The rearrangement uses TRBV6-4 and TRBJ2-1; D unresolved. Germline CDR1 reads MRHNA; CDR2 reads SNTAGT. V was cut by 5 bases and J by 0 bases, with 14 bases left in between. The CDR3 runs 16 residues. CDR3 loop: CASSPTLRGSYNEQFF. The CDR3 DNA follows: TGTGCCAGCAGTCCGACTCTCCGAGGCTCCTACAATGAGCAGTTCTTC.

The CDR3 DNA sequence: TGCGCCAGTACGGAGGGGGGTAGGACTGAAGCTTTCTTT. Amino acids: CASTEGGRTEAFF. The chain has TRBV10-2 and TRBJ1-1, with a weak D call TRBD1 (6 bases). Trimming left V 9 bases short and J 5 bases short, with 16 bases between. The length of the CDR3 is 13 residues. Germline CDR1 and CDR2: WSHSY and SAAADI.

CDR3 nucleotides: TGTGCCAGTAGTCCACCGGGACTAGCGGGCGCCCAAGAGCAGTTCTTC. Amino acid sequence: CASSPPGLAGAQEQFF. V is TRBV19 and J is TRBJ2-1; the match to TRBD2 covers 12 bases. Germline V gene data show CDR1 as LNHDA and CDR2 as SQIVND (reference sequence). CDR3 length equals 16 residues. The V gene end was trimmed by 5 bases and the J gene end by 10 bases; junction bases not matched to a gene: 12.

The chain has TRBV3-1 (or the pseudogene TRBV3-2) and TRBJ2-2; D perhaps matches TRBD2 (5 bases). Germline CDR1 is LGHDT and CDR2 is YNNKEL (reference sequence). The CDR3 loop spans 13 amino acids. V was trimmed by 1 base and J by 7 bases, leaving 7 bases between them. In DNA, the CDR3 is TGTGCCAGCAGCCAAGTAGGGAGCGGGGAGCTGTTTTTT. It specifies CASSQVGSGELFF.

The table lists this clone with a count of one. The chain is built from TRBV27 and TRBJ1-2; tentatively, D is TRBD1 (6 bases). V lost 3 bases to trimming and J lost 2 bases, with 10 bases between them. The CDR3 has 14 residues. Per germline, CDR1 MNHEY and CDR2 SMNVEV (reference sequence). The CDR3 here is CASSFVQGNYGYTF. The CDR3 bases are TGTGCCAGCAGTTTTGTGCAGGGGAACTATGGCTACACCTTC.

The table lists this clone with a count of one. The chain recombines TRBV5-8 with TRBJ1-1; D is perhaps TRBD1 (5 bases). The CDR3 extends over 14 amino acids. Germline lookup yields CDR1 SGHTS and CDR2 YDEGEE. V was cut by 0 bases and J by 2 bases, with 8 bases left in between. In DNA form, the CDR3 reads TGTGCCAGCAGCTTGGCCAGGGCCAACACTGAAGCTTTCTTT. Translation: CASSLARANTEAFF.